These 29 T cell receptor beta chains were sequenced from one sample in a study of T-cell reconstitution after alpha-beta-depleted transplantation in children. Unique molecular identifiers were used in preparing the TCRbeta library. TCRdb reprocessed the PCR reads with MiXCR, giving one entry per CDR3 protein. This table has about 230,000 distinct CDR3 sequences, more than 7.5% appearing once. The specimen comprised PBMCs from the stem cell graft donor, sampled from the stem cell graft. These receptor sequences come from a human donor who donated a stem cell graft to a child with SCID.

At least ten counts were recorded for this clonotype. The rearrangement links TRBV6-2 or TRBV6-3 to TRBJ1-1; TRBD1 might be the D (6 bases). CDR3 size: 16 residues. The germline V gene has CDR1 MNHEY and CDR2 SVGEGT. The ends were cut back, 6 bases at V and 3 bases at J, with 20 bases in the middle. The CDR3 sequence is CASRRRGVRLYTEAFF. The CDR3 coding sequence is TGTGCCAGCAGACGCAGGGGCGTCAGGCTTTACACTGAAGCTTTCTTT.

This clonotype was counted ten times or more. The V call is TRBV20-1, the J call TRBJ2-7, with 8 nucleotides matching TRBD2. The V and J ends lost 2 bases and 3 bases, in that order; junction bases with no gene match: 12. CDR1 is DFQATT and CDR2 is SNEGSKA in the germline V gene (reference sequence). This CDR3 comprises 16 residues. For the CDR3, the DNA is TGCAGTGCTAGAATCTCTGGCCGGGGGGGCCACTACGAGCAGTACTTC. Residues: CSARISGRGGHYEQYF.

There are many counts of this clonotype. The rearrangement joins TRBV20-1 to TRBJ2-2; possible D gene TRBD1, 6 bases. The germline V and J ends were trimmed by 4 bases and 0 bases, with 18 bases remaining between them. Per germline, CDR1 DFQATT and CDR2 SNEGSKA (reference sequence). This CDR3 has 17 residues. The CDR3 loop reads CSATRGGALTNTGELFF. As DNA, the CDR3 is TGCAGTGCTACCAGGGGTGGGGCCTTAACGAACACCGGGGAGCTGTTTTTT.

Ten or more counts support this clonotype. V usage is TRBV29-1 and J usage is TRBJ1-2, with TRBD1 matching over 8 bases. Trimming cost V 3 bases and J 7 bases; bases outside gene matches: 7. This CDR3 is built from 13 residues. Per the germline V gene, CDR1 is SQVTM and CDR2 is ANQGSEA. In nucleotides, the CDR3 is TGCAGCGTTGAGATGCAGGGGGCGGCTGGCTACACCTTC. Translation: CSVEMQGAAGYTF.

DNA for the CDR3: TGTGCCAGCAGCCCGGACCTCATCTGCTCCTACAATGAGCAGTTCTTC. This translates into CASSPDLICSYNEQFF. V usage is TRBV14 and J usage is TRBJ2-1; D is undetermined. This CDR3 spans 16 amino acids. Germline assignment: CDR1 SGHDN and CDR2 FVKESK. V dropped 4 bases and J dropped 0 bases, with 13 bases sitting between them.

The chain employs TRBV20-1 and TRBJ2-6; 7 bases align to TRBD2. CDR3 length: 18 amino acids. Trimming cost V 5 bases and J 0 bases; bases outside gene matches: 13. CDR1 and CDR2 (germline): DFQATT, SNEGSKA (reference sequence). The CDR3 DNA is TGCAGTGCTGCGCCCCCCGCGGGGGTCCCCTCTGGGGCCAACGTCCTGACTTTC. This translates into CSAAPPAGVPSGANVLTF.

This clonotype was seen ten or more times. The V call is TRBV11-1, the J call TRBJ2-7; TRBD2 matches at 14 bases. CDR1 and CDR2 from the germline V gene are SGHAT and FQDESV (reference sequence). The CDR3 contains 22 residues. Trimming cost V 0 bases and J 3 bases; bases outside gene matches: 19. The CDR3 bases are TGTGCCAGCAGCTTAGCTCCTCCTCGACTAGCGGGGGGGCGGTCTTCCAGCTACGAGCAGTACTTC. It translates to CASSLAPPRLAGGRSSSYEQYF.

V usage is TRBV21-1 and J usage is TRBJ1-3; TRBD1 is taken as the D call from the table, unchecked against the DNA. TRBV21-1 is a known pseudogene. The CDR3 is 15 residues long. In nucleotides, the CDR3 is TGTGCCAGCAGCAAAGAAGAGACAGCTGGAAACACCGTATATTTT. Protein sequence: CASSKEETAGNTVYF.

This clonotype has at least ten counts. J is TRBJ1-2 and V is TRBV6-5, with D tentatively TRBD1 (6 bases). The CDR3 is 14 amino acids. The V end lost 4 bases, the J end lost 3 bases, and 12 bases lay between the germline ends. CDR1 MNHEY and CDR2 SVGAGI come from the germline V gene. CDR3 loop: CASSWGGGDYGYTF. In DNA, the CDR3 is TGTGCCAGCAGTTGGGGGGGGGGCGACTATGGCTACACCTTC.

There are many counts of this clonotype. The chain has TRBV5-1 and TRBJ1-3, with a weak D call TRBD1 (5 bases). Germline CDR1 is SGHRS and CDR2 is YFSETQ. Trimming removed 5 bases from V and 4 bases from J, with 13 bases in between. The length of the CDR3 is 14 residues. The chain's CDR3 is CASRSGTVGNTIYF. CDR3 sequence (DNA): TGCGCCAGCAGATCCGGGACCGTCGGAAACACCATATATTTT.

This clonotype was found many times. This chain joins TRBV5-1 and TRBJ1-3; 9 nucleotides agree with TRBD1. Germline V CDR1 and CDR2: SGHRS, YFSETQ. V gave up 4 bases and J gave up 0 bases; unmatched junction bases: 8. The CDR3 consists of 17 residues. In DNA, the CDR3 is TGCGCCAGCAGCCCGGGGGGGACAGGGTCCTCTGGAAACACCATATATTTT. Its protein product is CASSPGGTGSSGNTIYF.

This clonotype came up many times. The rearrangement links TRBV5-1 to TRBJ2-5; D unclear. Germline V gene lookup returns CDR1 SGHRS and CDR2 YFSETQ. V lost 5 bases, J lost 1 base, and 3 bases lay in between. This CDR3 has 11 residues. The CDR3 nucleotides read TGCGCCAGCAGGGTCCAAGAGACCCAGTACTTC. As protein: CASRVQETQYF. The complete variable domain, with remaining parts taken from reference TRBV5-1 and TRBJ2-5, reads KAGVTQTPRYLIKTRGQQVTLSCSPISGHRSVSWYQQTPGQGLQFLFEYFSETQRNKGNFPGRFSGRQFSNSRSEMNVSTLELGDSALYLCASRVQETQYFGPGTRLLVL.

In this sample, this clonotype turned up many times. V usage is TRBV5-1 and J usage is TRBJ1-4, with a weak D call TRBD1 (5 bases). The length of the CDR3 is 16 residues. Trimming cost V 4 bases and J 5 bases, with 18 bases left between them. From germline, CDR1 is SGHRS and CDR2 YFSETQ. For the CDR3, the DNA is TGCGCCAGCAGCCCGGAAGGAGCAGGGCAGAATGAAAAACTGTTTTTT. This codes for CASSPEGAGQNEKLFF.

This clonotype was seen more than once but under ten times. J is TRBJ1-2 and V is TRBV28, with 8 bases identical to TRBD1. Per the germline V gene, CDR1 is MDHEN and CDR2 is SYDVKM. CDR3 length equals 16 residues. V lost 3 bases to trimming and J lost 8 bases; unmatched junction nucleotides: 14. The CDR3 region is CASSFRGRLAWEGYTF. The CDR3 nucleotides read TGTGCCAGCAGTTTCAGGGGGCGATTGGCGTGGGAAGGCTACACCTTC.

This clonotype was observed at least ten times. The chain uses TRBV6-1 and TRBJ1-2, with a possible D match to TRBD1 (5 bases). Trimming shortened V by 7 bases and J by 3 bases, and 15 bases separated the two germline ends. The CDR3 contains 14 residues. Germline loops: CDR1 MNHNS, CDR2 SASEGT. The CDR3 DNA sequence: TGTGCCAGCACCCCCCCCAGGGATCACTATGGCTACACCTTC. Translated, it gives CASTPPRDHYGYTF.

At least ten counts were recorded for this clonotype. The CDR3 sequence: CATSRDSAGLARVATNEKLFF. CDR3 in DNA: TGTGCCACCAGCAGAGATTCGGCAGGGCTCGCTCGCGTGGCAACTAATGAAAAACTGTTTTTT. This chain uses TRBV15 with TRBJ1-4; D perhaps matches TRBD1 (5 bases). Germline lookup yields CDR1 LNHNV and CDR2 YYDKDF (reference sequence). Trimming removed 0 bases from V and 0 bases from J, with 23 bases in between. CDR3 size: 21 residues.

The rearrangement uses TRBV7-8 and TRBJ2-3; no clear D gene. Germline assignment: CDR1 SGHVS and CDR2 FQNEAQ. The CDR3 loop spans 14 amino acids. V lost 1 base to trimming and J lost 2 bases, with 7 bases between them. CDR3 sequence (DNA): TGTGCCAGCAGCTTAGTGGACCCCACAGATACGCAGTATTTT. Residues: CASSLVDPTDTQYF. The whole variable domain, remainder taken from reference TRBV7-8 and TRBJ2-3, is GAGVSQSPRYKVAKRGQDVALRCDPISGHVSLFWYQQALGQGPEFLTYFQNEAQLDKSGLPSDRFFAERPEGSVSTLKIQRTQQEDSAVYLCASSLVDPTDTQYFGPGTRLTVL.

This clonotype occurred many times. The rearrangement joins TRBV12-3 or TRBV12-4 to TRBJ2-1, with 10 positions matching TRBD2. Trimming at V came to 6 bases and at J to 6 bases, leaving 8 bases not matched to a gene. This CDR3 contains 15 residues. CDR3 protein: CASRPSGGEPNEQFF. DNA of the CDR3: TGTGCCAGCAGGCCAAGCGGGGGGGAGCCCAATGAGCAGTTCTTC.

Ten or more counts support this clonotype. The rearrangement uses TRBV20-1 and TRBJ2-1; 15 positions agree with TRBD2. The CDR3 has 15 amino acids. V was clipped by 5 bases and J by 4 bases; unmatched bases: 3. Germline CDR1 reads DFQATT; CDR2 reads SNEGSKA (reference sequence). CDR3 protein: CSAYGLAGGYNEQFF. The CDR3 DNA sequence: TGCAGTGCTTACGGACTAGCGGGGGGGTACAATGAGCAGTTCTTC.

This clonotype was seen repeatedly, ten times or more. This rearrangement joins TRBV4-1 to TRBJ1-2; 9 bases align to TRBD1. Germline V CDR1 and CDR2: MGHRA, YSYEKL. This CDR3 is 15 amino acids long. The junction had 4 bases not matched to a gene; V was cut back by 1 base and J by 4 bases. The CDR3 protein is CASSQGDRAAYGYTF. The CDR3 DNA sequence: TGCGCCAGCAGCCAAGGGGACAGGGCTGCCTATGGCTACACCTTC.

This clonotype showed up many times. The chain has TRBV5-1 and TRBJ2-7; 8 bases match TRBD1. The CDR3 is 16 residues long. In germline, CDR1 is SGHRS, CDR2 YFSETQ. J was trimmed by 1 base and V by 2 bases; bases with no gene match: 8. As DNA, the CDR3 is TGCGCCAGCAGCTTAGGTTTGACAGGGGTGTCCTACGAGCAGTACTTC. As protein: CASSLGLTGVSYEQYF.

This clonotype was found many times. The chain has TRBV10-3 and TRBJ1-4; 7 bases line up with TRBD1. The V segment lost 8 bases and the J segment 3 bases; nucleotides outside the gene matches: 6. The CDR3 length is 14 residues. Germline V gene sequence: CDR1 ENHRY, CDR2 SYGVKD. The CDR3 DNA follows: TGTGCCATCGGATCCGGGACAGCTAATGAAAAACTGTTTTTT. It yields the protein CAIGSGTANEKLFF.

In DNA, the CDR3 is TGTGCCAGCAGTCTCTGGCTTGATCAGCCCCAGCATTTT. This translates into CASSLWLDQPQHF. This rearrangement joins TRBV2 to TRBJ1-5; D is uncertain. Germline-derived CDR1 and CDR2 are SNHLY and FYNNEI. The V and J ends lost 5 bases and 5 bases respectively, with 10 bases between them. The CDR3 runs 13 residues.

This clonotype was seen repeatedly, ten times or more. This sequence joins TRBV15 and TRBJ1-1; D unclear. Trimming took 2 bases from V and 0 from J, leaving 16 bases between them. Looked up from germline, CDR1 is LNHNV and CDR2 is YYDKDF (reference sequence). The CDR3 runs 17 residues. In DNA form, the CDR3 reads TGTGCCACCAGCAGACCCTTGTCGGGTCAAATGAACACTGAAGCTTTCTTT. Amino acid sequence: CATSRPLSGQMNTEAFF.

This clonotype was detected many times. The gene calls are TRBV27 and TRBJ2-7; D is undetermined. Trimming took off 5 bases at V and 5 bases at J, with 10 bases between the two ends. This CDR3 is 12 amino acids long. CDR1 and CDR2 (germline): MNHEY, SMNVEV (reference sequence). The CDR3, as DNA: TGTGCCAGCAGTGGCAGGCCGAACGAGCAGTACTTC. This encodes CASSGRPNEQYF.

The table lists this clonotype with a few counts. The chain has TRBV7-9 and TRBJ2-7, with TRBD1 identical over 11 bases. V gave up 5 bases and J gave up 3 bases; unmatched junction bases: 9. Germline values: CDR1 SEHNR, CDR2 FQNEAQ (reference sequence). The CDR3 totals 16 residues. CDR3 protein: CASSPRAGTGGYEQYF. CDR3 DNA sequence: TGTGCCAGCAGCCCAAGGGCCGGGACAGGGGGCTACGAGCAGTACTTC.

The chain is built from TRBV7-6 and TRBJ2-1; the D is unclear. From germline, CDR1 is SGHVS and CDR2 FNYEAQ. The CDR3 length is 16 residues. V gave up 1 base and J gave up 3 bases, with 13 bases separating them. In DNA, the CDR3 is TGTGCCAGCAGCTTAGGCGGTGCCTCGCACTACAATGAGCAGTTCTTC. Amino acid sequence: CASSLGGASHYNEQFF.

CDR3 region: CASSDSNAHRVSSTDTQYF. CDR3 DNA: TGTGCCAGCAGTGATTCAAACGCCCACAGGGTTTCCAGCACAGATACGCAGTATTTT. The V gene is TRBV25-1, the J gene TRBJ2-3, with a possible D match to TRBD1 (6 bases). Germline V CDR1 and CDR2: MGHDK, SYGVNS. There are 19 residues in the CDR3. Trimming took off 3 bases at V and 0 bases at J, with 22 bases between the two ends.

This clonotype was found many times. CDR3 loop: CASSNRIDSSYEQYF. CDR3 nucleotides: TGCGCCAGCAGCAACCGCATCGACTCTTCCTACGAGCAGTACTTC. The J gene is TRBJ2-7, the V gene TRBV5-1; no definite D call. The CDR3 is 15 amino acids. From germline, CDR1 is SGHRS and CDR2 YFSETQ. Trimming took 4 bases from V and 1 from J, leaving 15 bases between them. Drawing the rest from reference TRBV5-1 and TRBJ2-7, the complete variable domain is KAGVTQTPRYLIKTRGQQVTLSCSPISGHRSVSWYQQTPGQGLQFLFEYFSETQRNKGNFPGRFSGRQFSNSRSEMNVSTLELGDSALYLCASSNRIDSSYEQYFGPGTRLTVT.